This TCR beta chain was captured by sequencing in a study of blood T cell repertoires in COVID-19. Overall study context: Collection of acute and convalescent COVID-19 samples took place in the United States, Italy and Spain. Sources were T cells, B-cell-depleted T cells, or PBMCs; the material itself was cDNA or gDNA.

In the authors' methods: Reference gene primer amplification yielded estimated nucleated cell counts. Libraries were prepared by immunoSEQ multiplex PCR; TCRdb keeps only in-frame clonotypes and omits some of them. The V and J calls and clone size come from that table; D and trimming were worked out from the DNA. The sample lists around 200,000 clones, 70% to 90% occurring once. Germline V gene sequence: CDR1 SGDLS, CDR2 YYNGEE. V shed 3 bases, J shed 10 bases, and the junction held 11 bases outside the gene matches. The CDR3 covers 16 residues. In Seattle, patients joined the study during active infection and were tracked longitudinally.

Specimen: peripheral blood. The clonotype originates from a person aged 65-85 years with COVID-19, enrolled during active disease. The J gene is TRBJ1-6, the V gene TRBV9, with 9 bases identical to TRBD1. In DNA, the CDR3 is TGTGCCAGCAGCGAAGCCCCGACAGGGGGAGGATCACCCCTCCACTTT. Protein: CASSEAPTGGGSPLHF.